The 26 T cell receptor beta chains presented below share a single source sample, sequenced in a study of T cell responses to AZD1222 COVID-19 vaccine (dated by TCRdb to 2020 to 2023). Taken with the paper, the label for time point translates to: baseline before first vaccination. The library was generated by the immunoSEQ multiplex PCR assay. TCRdb retrieved this table from immuneACCESS and kept in-frame rearrangements only. Not all clones are present; in checked studies, unresolved V genes account for under half, and no reason is known for the remainder. The sample table lists approximately 100,000 clones, roughly 88% of them with a count of one. Approximately 17% of the sample belongs to the ten largest clones. Sequenced material: peripheral blood, taken on day 0 of AZD1222 vaccination. These TCRs come from an adult in good health.

The chain uses TRBV7-9 and TRBJ2-1; D not resolved. There are 13 residues in the CDR3. Germline values: CDR1 SEHNR, CDR2 FQNEAQ (reference sequence). Between the trimmed V and J ends, which lost 1 base and 5 bases, there was a span of 6 bases. The CDR3 region has the DNA TGTGCCAGCAGCTTAGACAGCAACAATGAGCAGTTCTTC. Translating gives CASSLDSNNEQFF.

V is TRBV7-2 and J is TRBJ2-7; D uncertain. This CDR3 comprises 14 residues. Germline values: CDR1 SGHTA, CDR2 FQGNSA. Trimming removed 4 bases at V and 1 base at J, with 11 bases between. The CDR3 loop reads CASSSIVNSYEQYV. As DNA, the CDR3 is TGTGCCAGCAGCTCCATCGTTAATTCCTACGAGCAGTACGTC.

On this clone itself: Additional DNA sequences in this sample encode the identical CDR3. V gene TRBV9 combines with J gene TRBJ1-1; no reliable D call. Between the trimmed V and J ends, which lost 0 bases and 2 bases, there was a span of 5 bases. This CDR3 is 13 amino acids long. Germline CDR1 is SGDLS and CDR2 is YYNGEE. CDR3 sequence reads: CASSVEVNTEAFF. The CDR3, as DNA: TGTGCCAGCAGCGTAGAAGTAAACACTGAAGCTTTCTTT.

The chain combines TRBV6-5 with TRBJ1-3; 7 bases line up with TRBD1. CDR3 size: 14 residues. Germline CDR1 and CDR2: MNHEY and SVGAGI. J was trimmed by 2 bases and V by 6 bases; bases with no gene match: 4. The CDR3 DNA reads as TGTGCCAGCAGCAGGACAGGAACTGGAAACACCATATATTTT. Translating gives CASSRTGTGNTIYF.

This chain connects TRBV3-1 (or the pseudogene TRBV3-2) to TRBJ2-7, with a weak D call TRBD2 (7 bases). Trimming removed 4 bases at V and 4 bases at J, with 20 bases between. The germline CDR1 and CDR2 sequences are LGHDT and YNNKEL (reference sequence). This CDR3 contains 16 residues. The CDR3 nucleotides are TGTGCCAGCAGCCTTCGATTTGGCGGGGGCCCTTACGAGCAGTACTTC. It specifies CASSLRFGGGPYEQYF.

The V and J genes are TRBV30 and TRBJ2-1; D not resolved. CDR1 is GTSNPN and CDR2 is SVGIG in the germline V gene (reference sequence). The V and J ends lost 1 base and 15 bases respectively, with 10 bases between them. This CDR3 is built from 10 residues. DNA for the CDR3: TGTGCCTGGAGTGGCCCCAATCCGTTCTTC. This sequence encodes CAWSGPNPFF.

The sample holds a few counts of this clone. The genes are TRBV6-5 and TRBJ1-3; D ambiguous. V was clipped by 6 bases and J by 0 bases, with 12 bases between them. CDR3 size: 15 residues. The germline CDR1 and CDR2 sequences are MNHEY and SVGAGI. CDR3 residues: CASSLLGSSGNTIYF. The DNA for the CDR3 is TGTGCCAGCAGCCTTTTGGGGAGCTCTGGAAACACCATATATTTT.

This sequence joins TRBV15 and TRBJ1-3, with a tentative D call TRBD1 (6 bases). The germline gives CDR1 LNHNV, CDR2 YYDKDF (reference sequence). V was shortened by 5 bases and J by 0 bases, with 17 bases between the two germline ends. This CDR3 is 17 amino acids long. CDR3 amino acids: CATSRGGRISSGNTIYF. The CDR3 nucleotides read TGTGCCACCAGCCGGGGGGGCCGGATTAGCTCTGGAAACACCATATATTTT.

The J gene is TRBJ1-5, the V gene TRBV7-8, with D maybe TRBD1 (5 bases). The V end was cut by 5 bases, the J end by 1 base, with 15 bases between. The CDR3 runs to 16 residues. CDR1 and CDR2 (germline): SGHVS, FQNEAQ. The CDR3 DNA follows: TGTGCCAGCAGCCGAATGACGGGACGAAGCAATCAGCCCCAGCATTTT. It codes for CASSRMTGRSNQPQHF.

The V and J genes are TRBV3-1 (or the pseudogene TRBV3-2) and TRBJ2-7; 12 bases are shared with TRBD2. CDR1 is LGHDT and CDR2 is YNNKEL in the germline V gene (reference sequence). Trimming removed 4 bases from V and 6 bases from J; junction bases left unmatched: 10. This CDR3 spans 16 amino acids. This CDR3 reads CASSLLTSGSYPEQYV. CDR3 DNA sequence: TGTGCCAGCAGCCTCCTGACTAGCGGGAGTTACCCCGAGCAGTACGTC.

V usage is TRBV19 and J usage is TRBJ2-5; D may match TRBD1 or TRBD2 (5 bases each). The length of the CDR3 is 15 residues. Looked up from germline, CDR1 is LNHDA and CDR2 is SQIVND (reference sequence). V was pared by 5 bases and J by 1 base, with 14 bases between. CDR3 amino acids: CASSPSGDRQETQYF. CDR3 DNA: TGTGCCAGTAGTCCCTCCGGGGACCGCCAAGAGACCCAGTACTTC.

The genes are TRBV4-2 and TRBJ2-5; a weak D match, TRBD1 (5 bases). The CDR3 loop spans 17 amino acids. The germline V gene encodes CDR1 LGHNA and CDR2 YNFKEQ. The V end lost 0 bases, the J end lost 1 base, and 15 bases lay between the germline ends. CDR3 sequence (DNA): TGTGCCAGCAGCCAAGAAGAGGCAGGGTACCGCCAAGAGACCCAGTACTTC. Translating gives CASSQEEAGYRQETQYF.

This CDR3 reads CASSFDRVGGELFF. The CDR3 coding sequence is TGTGCCAGCAGCTTTGACAGGGTGGGCGGGGAGCTGTTTTTT. This sequence joins TRBV7-8 and TRBJ2-2, with 7 positions matching TRBD1. The CDR3 contains 14 residues. In germline, CDR1 is SGHVS, CDR2 FQNEAQ. With V trimmed by 3 bases and J by 7 bases, 5 bases remained unmatched. Complete variable domain (other parts from reference TRBV7-8 and TRBJ2-2): GAGVSQSPRYKVAKRGQDVALRCDPISGHVSLFWYQQALGQGPEFLTYFQNEAQLDKSGLPSDRFFAERPEGSVSTLKIQRTQQEDSAVYLCASSFDRVGGELFFGEGSRLTVL.

The V gene is TRBV30, the J gene TRBJ1-2; 8 bases align to TRBD1. Per the germline V gene, CDR1 is GTSNPN and CDR2 is SVGIG (reference sequence). V lost 2 bases to trimming and J lost 7 bases; unmatched junction nucleotides: 6. The CDR3 has 13 residues. The CDR3 coding sequence is TGTGCCTGGAGTCACGACAGGGGTTCTGGCTACACCTTC. Translating it yields CAWSHDRGSGYTF.

The rearrangement links TRBV27 to TRBJ2-7; 9 nucleotides line up with TRBD2. The length of the CDR3 is 19 residues. The V gene's germline CDR1 is MNHEY and CDR2 SMNVEV (reference sequence). With V trimmed by 4 bases and J by 0 bases, 16 bases remained unmatched. CDR3 bases: TGTGCCAGCAGTTGGGCCCCGGGACTAGCCTCGATAAGCTCCTACGAGCAGTACGTC. Its translation: CASSWAPGLASISSYEQYV.

This clone was observed a few times. The chain has TRBV6-2 or TRBV6-3 and TRBJ1-1; D gene uncertain. V lost 6 bases, J lost 6 bases, and 20 bases lay in between. The CDR3 spans 15 residues. The germline V gene has CDR1 MNHEY and CDR2 SVGEGT. The CDR3 sequence is CASSWTGSGWAEAFF. The CDR3, as DNA: TGTGCCAGCAGCTGGACCGGCAGCGGTTGGGCTGAAGCTTTCTTT.

This clone was found once. This chain joins TRBV28 and TRBJ2-2; no reliable D call. The length of the CDR3 is 15 residues. Germline V gives CDR1 MDHEN, CDR2 SYDVKM. The ends were cut back, 2 bases at V and 3 bases at J, with 10 bases in the middle. The CDR3 DNA reads TGTGCCAGCAGTTTACAGGTTGCGGACACCGGGGAGCTGTTTTTT. Encoded protein: CASSLQVADTGELFF.

This CDR3 reads CARSQLQEPRETQYF. CDR3 DNA: TGTGCCAGAAGCCAGCTACAGGAGCCCCGGGAGACCCAGTACTTC. The chain recombines TRBV5-3 with TRBJ2-5; a possible D gene is TRBD1 (5 bases). TRBV5-3 is an ORF, and what it does is uncertain. V lost 4 bases and J lost 5, with 18 bases in between. This CDR3 region has 15 residues.

This chain joins TRBV4-3 and TRBJ2-1; unclear D gene. Germline CDR1 reads LGHNA; CDR2 reads YSLEER. CDR3 length equals 14 residues. With 1 base removed from V and 5 bases from J, the gap between germline ends came to 9 bases. The CDR3 is CASSQGLTDNEQFF. The CDR3 nucleotides are TGCGCCAGCAGCCAAGGGCTAACCGACAATGAGCAGTTCTTC.

This clone was found once. The chain combines TRBV7-9 with TRBJ1-6; 8 nucleotides match TRBD1. This CDR3 is 16 amino acids long. The germline CDR1 and CDR2 sequences are SEHNR and FQNEAQ (reference sequence). Trimming cost V 3 bases and J 10 bases; bases outside gene matches: 11. The CDR3 bases are TGTGCCAGCAGCTTTATAGTTACAGGGGGACGCTCACCCCTCCACTTT. Translating it yields CASSFIVTGGRSPLHF.

The chain couples TRBV7-3 to TRBJ2-3; 9 bases are a match to TRBD1. CDR3 size: 12 residues. The germline CDR1 and CDR2 sequences are SGHTA and FQGTGA. The V and J ends lost 10 bases and 8 bases, in that order; junction bases with no gene match: 7. The CDR3 loop is CATGQGRGTQYF. For the CDR3, the DNA is TGTGCCACCGGACAGGGGAGGGGTACGCAGTATTTT.

This clone was detected a few times. The rearrangement links TRBV30 to TRBJ1-5; tentative D call: TRBD1 (5 bases). Deletions cut 3 bases from V and 7 bases from J, with 16 bases between. The CDR3 is 14 residues long. Germline V gene sequence: CDR1 GTSNPN, CDR2 SVGIG (reference sequence). The CDR3 region is CAWRKKASGQPQHF. DNA of the CDR3: TGTGCCTGGAGGAAAAAGGCCTCAGGGCAGCCCCAGCATTTT.

The rearrangement uses TRBV5-4 and TRBJ2-3; D possibly uses TRBD1 or TRBD2 (5 bases each). The CDR3 is made up of 16 amino acids. The germline V gene has CDR1 SGHNT and CDR2 YYREEE (reference sequence). V lost 3 bases, J lost 7 bases, and 21 bases lay in between. The CDR3 spells CASSSRPGPSRYTQYF. DNA for the CDR3: TGTGCCAGCAGCTCCCGGCCGGGACCCTCACGGTATACGCAGTATTTT.

This chain joins TRBV3-1 (or the pseudogene TRBV3-2) and TRBJ2-7; tentatively, D is TRBD1 or TRBD2 (6 bases each). Germline V gives CDR1 LGHDT, CDR2 YNNKEL (reference sequence). The CDR3 is made up of 16 amino acids. Trimming took off 3 bases at V and 2 bases at J, with 17 bases between the two ends. The CDR3 DNA is TGTGCCAGCAGCCAGGGACTGGGGACAAGGACCTACGAGCAGTACGTC. Translated, it gives CASSQGLGTRTYEQYV.

The J gene is TRBJ2-1, the V gene TRBV6-5, with D unclear. The CDR3 sequence is 13 residues long. With 7 bases removed from V and 7 bases from J, the gap between germline ends came to 14 bases. CDR1 and CDR2 (germline): MNHEY, SVGAGI. CDR3 protein: CASNLSPGNEQFF. In DNA, the CDR3 is TGTGCCAGCAATCTCTCACCTGGGAATGAGCAGTTCTTC.

This clone was seen just once. The rearrangement joins TRBV6-5 to TRBJ1-1; 7 bases are shared with TRBD1. Germline trimming cut 5 bases from V and 1 base from J; bases unmatched to any gene: 4. This CDR3 has 14 residues. The germline V gene encodes CDR1 MNHEY and CDR2 SVGAGI. This chain's CDR3 is CASSQRQGNTEAFF. The CDR3 coding sequence is TGTGCCAGCAGTCAGAGACAGGGGAACACTGAAGCTTTCTTT.